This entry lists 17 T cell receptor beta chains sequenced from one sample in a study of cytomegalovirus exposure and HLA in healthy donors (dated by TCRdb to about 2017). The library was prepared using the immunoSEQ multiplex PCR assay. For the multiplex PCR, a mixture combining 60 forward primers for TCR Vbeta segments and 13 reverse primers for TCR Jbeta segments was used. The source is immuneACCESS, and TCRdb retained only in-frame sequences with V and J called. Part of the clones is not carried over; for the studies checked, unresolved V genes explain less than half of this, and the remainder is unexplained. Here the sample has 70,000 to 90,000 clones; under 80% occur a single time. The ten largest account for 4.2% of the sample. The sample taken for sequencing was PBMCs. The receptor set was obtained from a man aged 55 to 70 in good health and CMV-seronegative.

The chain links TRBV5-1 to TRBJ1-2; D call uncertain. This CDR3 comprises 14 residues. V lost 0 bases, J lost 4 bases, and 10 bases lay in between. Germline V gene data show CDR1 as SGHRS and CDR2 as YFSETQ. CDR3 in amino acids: CASSLVREPYGYTF. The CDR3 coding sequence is TGCGCCAGCAGCTTGGTGCGGGAGCCCTATGGCTACACCTTC.

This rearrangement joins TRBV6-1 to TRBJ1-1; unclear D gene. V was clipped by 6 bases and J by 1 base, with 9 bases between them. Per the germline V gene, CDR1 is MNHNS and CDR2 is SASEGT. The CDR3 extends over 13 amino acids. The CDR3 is CASRGDGNTEAFF. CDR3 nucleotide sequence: TGTGCCAGCAGAGGAGACGGGAACACTGAAGCTTTCTTT.

The CDR3 region has the DNA TGTGCCAGCAGCCCAGGGGACAGGGGTCGCACAGATACGCAGTATTTT. Its protein product is CASSPGDRGRTDTQYF. The chain uses TRBV7-9 and TRBJ2-3; 10 bases line up with TRBD1. Germline lookup yields CDR1 SEHNR and CDR2 FQNEAQ (reference sequence). Trimming cost V 5 bases and J 1 base; bases outside gene matches: 6. The CDR3 consists of 16 residues. The full variable domain, its missing parts supplied by reference TRBV7-9 and TRBJ2-3, is DTGVSQNPRHKITKRGQNVTFRCDPISEHNRLYWYRQTLGQGPEFLTYFQNEAQLEKSRLLSDRFSAERPKGSFSTLEIQRTEQGDSAMYLCASSPGDRGRTDTQYFGPGTRLTVL.

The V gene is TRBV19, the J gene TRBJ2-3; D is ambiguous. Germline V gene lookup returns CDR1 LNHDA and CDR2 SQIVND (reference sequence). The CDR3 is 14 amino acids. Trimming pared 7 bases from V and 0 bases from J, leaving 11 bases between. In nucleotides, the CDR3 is TGTGCCAGTAAAAGCCGTTCGAGCACAGATACGCAGTATTTT. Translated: CASKSRSSTDTQYF.

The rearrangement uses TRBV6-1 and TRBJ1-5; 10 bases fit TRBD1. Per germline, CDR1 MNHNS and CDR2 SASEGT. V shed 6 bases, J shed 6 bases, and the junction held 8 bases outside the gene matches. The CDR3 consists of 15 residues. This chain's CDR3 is CASSDGQGGSQPQHF. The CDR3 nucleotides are TGTGCCAGCAGCGATGGACAGGGGGGGAGTCAGCCCCAGCATTTT.

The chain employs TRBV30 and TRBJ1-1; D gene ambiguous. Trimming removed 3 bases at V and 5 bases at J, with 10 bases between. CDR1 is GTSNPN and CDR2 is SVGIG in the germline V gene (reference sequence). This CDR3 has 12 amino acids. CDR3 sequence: CAWSSEETEAFF. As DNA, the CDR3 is TGTGCCTGGAGCTCAGAGGAGACTGAAGCTTTCTTT.

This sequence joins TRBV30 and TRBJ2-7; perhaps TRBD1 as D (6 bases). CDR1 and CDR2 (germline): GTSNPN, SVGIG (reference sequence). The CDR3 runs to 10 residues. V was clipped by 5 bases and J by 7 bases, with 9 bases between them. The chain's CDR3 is CAWGGREQYF. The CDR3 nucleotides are TGTGCCTGGGGGGGCCGAGAGCAGTACTTC.

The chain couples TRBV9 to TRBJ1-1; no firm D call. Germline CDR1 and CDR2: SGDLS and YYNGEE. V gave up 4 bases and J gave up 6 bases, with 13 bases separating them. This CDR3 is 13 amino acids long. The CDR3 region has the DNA TGTGCCAGCAGCCCCTATCTTCAGGCTGAAGCTTTCTTT. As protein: CASSPYLQAEAFF.

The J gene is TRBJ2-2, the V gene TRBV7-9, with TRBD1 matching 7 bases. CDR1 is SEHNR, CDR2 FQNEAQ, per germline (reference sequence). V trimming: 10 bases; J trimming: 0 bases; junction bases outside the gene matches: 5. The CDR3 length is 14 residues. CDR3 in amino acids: CATRTGSNTGELFF. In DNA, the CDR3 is TGTGCCACAAGGACAGGCTCGAACACCGGGGAGCTGTTTTTT.

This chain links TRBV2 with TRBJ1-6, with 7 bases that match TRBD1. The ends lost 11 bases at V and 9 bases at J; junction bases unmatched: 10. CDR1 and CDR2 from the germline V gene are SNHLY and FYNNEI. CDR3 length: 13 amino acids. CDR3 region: CAGGDSGGSPLHF. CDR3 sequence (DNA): TGTGCCGGAGGGGACAGTGGCGGTTCACCCCTCCACTTT.

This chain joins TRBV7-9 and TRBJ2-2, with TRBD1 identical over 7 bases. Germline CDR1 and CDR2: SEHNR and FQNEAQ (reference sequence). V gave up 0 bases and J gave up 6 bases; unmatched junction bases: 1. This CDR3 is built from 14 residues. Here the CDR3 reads CASSLAQGAGELFF. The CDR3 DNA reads TGTGCCAGCAGCTTAGCGCAGGGGGCCGGGGAGCTGTTTTTT. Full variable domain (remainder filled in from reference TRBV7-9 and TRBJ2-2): DTGVSQNPRHKITKRGQNVTFRCDPISEHNRLYWYRQTLGQGPEFLTYFQNEAQLEKSRLLSDRFSAERPKGSFSTLEIQRTEQGDSAMYLCASSLAQGAGELFFGEGSRLTVL.

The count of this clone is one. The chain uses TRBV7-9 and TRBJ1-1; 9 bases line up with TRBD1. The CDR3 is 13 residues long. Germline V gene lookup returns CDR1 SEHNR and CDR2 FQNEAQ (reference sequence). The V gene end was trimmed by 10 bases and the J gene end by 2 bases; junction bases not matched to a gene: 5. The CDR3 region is CATRQGGNTEAFF. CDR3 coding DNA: TGTGCCACCCGACAGGGGGGTAACACTGAAGCTTTCTTT.

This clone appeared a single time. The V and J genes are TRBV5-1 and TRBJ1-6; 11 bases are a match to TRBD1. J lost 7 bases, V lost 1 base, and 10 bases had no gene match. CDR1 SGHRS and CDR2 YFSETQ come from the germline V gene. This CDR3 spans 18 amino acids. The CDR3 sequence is CASSLYSPGQGGNSPLHF. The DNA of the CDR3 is TGCGCCAGCAGCTTGTATTCCCCGGGACAGGGGGGAAATTCACCCCTCCACTTT.

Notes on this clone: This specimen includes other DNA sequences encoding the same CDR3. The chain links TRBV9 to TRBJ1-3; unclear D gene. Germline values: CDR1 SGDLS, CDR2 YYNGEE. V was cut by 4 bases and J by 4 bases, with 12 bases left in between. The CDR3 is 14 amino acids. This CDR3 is CASSLQVHGNTIYF. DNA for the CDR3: TGTGCCAGCAGCCTTCAGGTTCACGGAAACACCATATATTTT.

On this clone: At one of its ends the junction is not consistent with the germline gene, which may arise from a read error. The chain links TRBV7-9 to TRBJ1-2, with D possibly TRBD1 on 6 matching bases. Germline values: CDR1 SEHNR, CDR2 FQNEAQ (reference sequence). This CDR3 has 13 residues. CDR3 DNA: TGTTCCAGCACCGAGAATACAGGGTATGGCTACACCTTC. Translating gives CSSTENTGYGYTF.

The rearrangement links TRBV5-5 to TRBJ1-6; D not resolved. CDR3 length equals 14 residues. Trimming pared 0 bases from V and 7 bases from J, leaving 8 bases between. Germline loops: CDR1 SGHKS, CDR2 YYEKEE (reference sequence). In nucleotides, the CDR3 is TGTGCCAGCAGCTTGGCCGGGGAAAATTCACCCCTCCACTTT. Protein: CASSLAGENSPLHF.

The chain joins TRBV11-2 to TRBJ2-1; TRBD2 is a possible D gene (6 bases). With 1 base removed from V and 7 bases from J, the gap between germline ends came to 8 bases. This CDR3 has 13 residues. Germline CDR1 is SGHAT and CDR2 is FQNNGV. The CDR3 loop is CASSLVGGNEQFF. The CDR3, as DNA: TGTGCCAGCAGCTTAGTTGGGGGGAATGAGCAGTTCTTC.